Listed below are T cell receptor beta chains from one sample, sequenced in a study of T cells in narcolepsy. Generated by immunoSEQ multiplex PCR, the TCRdb table keeps only in-frame clones and is missing some. This sample has approximately 31,000 clones, with under 85% found just once. Sequenced: CD45RA- memory CD4+ T cells from PBMCs. Receptors were obtained from a human donor with narcolepsy. Each CDR3 is given with its conserved first and last residue. Fields, in order: clone size, D gene, J gene, V gene, CDR3 protein, CDR3 DNA. D genes are given only for firm matches. Part of the rows lack a size; the others show once, few, many or a class for expanded clones.

abundance: -; d_gene: -; j_gene: TRBJ1-3; v_gene: TRBV7-2; CDR3aa: CASSARAGGNTIYF; CDR3nt: TGTGCCAGCAGCGCGAGGGCAGGCGGAAACACCATATATTTT
abundance: few; d_gene: -; j_gene: TRBJ2-7; v_gene: TRBV5-8; CDR3aa: CASSLEGLRFGQYF; CDR3nt: TGTGCCAGCAGCCTAGAGGGACTCCGGTTTGGGCAGTACTTC
abundance: once; d_gene: TRBD2; j_gene: TRBJ2-5; v_gene: TRBV28; CDR3aa: CASSLSGGSQETQYF; CDR3nt: TGTGCCAGCAGCCTTAGCGGGGGAAGCCAAGAGACCCAGTACTTC
abundance: -; d_gene: -; j_gene: TRBJ2-5; v_gene: TRBV2; CDR3aa: CASSEGGLKTQYF; CDR3nt: TGTGCCAGCAGTGAAGGGGGGCTGAAGACCCAGTACTTC
abundance: once; d_gene: -; j_gene: TRBJ1-1; v_gene: TRBV4-3; CDR3aa: CASSQGQNPTEAFF; CDR3nt: TGCGCCAGCAGCCAAGGACAAAACCCCACTGAAGCTTTCTTT
abundance: few; d_gene: TRBD1; j_gene: TRBJ2-3; v_gene: TRBV6-5; CDR3aa: CASSYAGGEADTQYF; CDR3nt: TGTGCCAGCAGTTACGCAGGGGGCGAGGCAGATACGCAGTATTTT
abundance: -; d_gene: TRBD1; j_gene: TRBJ1-5; v_gene: TRBV6-4; CDR3aa: CASSPDRGGQPQHF; CDR3nt: TGTGCCAGCAGCCCGGACAGGGGCGGTCAGCCCCAGCATTTT
abundance: -; d_gene: TRBD2; j_gene: TRBJ2-3; v_gene: TRBV28; CDR3aa: CASSPGGKRDDTQYF; CDR3nt: TGTGCCAGCAGTCCCGGGGGGAAACGGGATGATACGCAGTATTTT
abundance: -; d_gene: -; j_gene: TRBJ1-5; v_gene: TRBV7-9; CDR3aa: CASSLALVGSPNQPQHF; CDR3nt: TGTGCCAGCAGCTTAGCGCTAGTAGGGAGCCCAAATCAGCCCCAGCATTTT
abundance: -; d_gene: TRBD1; j_gene: TRBJ1-1; v_gene: TRBV11-2; CDR3aa: CASSPLGQGARNTEAFF; CDR3nt: TGTGCCAGCAGCCCACTTGGACAGGGAGCGCGGAACACTGAAGCTTTCTTT
abundance: once; d_gene: -; j_gene: TRBJ1-2; v_gene: TRBV7-5; CDR3aa: CARSLPPPDLEGAPNYGYTF; CDR3nt: TGTGCCAGAAGCTTACCCCCCCCCGATCTGGAGGGGGCGCCGAACTATGGCTACACCTTC
abundance: -; d_gene: -; j_gene: TRBJ1-6; v_gene: TRBV2; CDR3aa: CASRQGTNSPLHF; CDR3nt: TGTGCCAGCAGGCAGGGGACCAATTCACCCCTCCACTTT
abundance: -; d_gene: -; j_gene: TRBJ2-7; v_gene: TRBV6-1; CDR3aa: CASLVAQGSYEQYF; CDR3nt: TGTGCCAGCCTCGTCGCACAGGGTTCCTACGAGCAGTACTTC
abundance: -; d_gene: -; j_gene: TRBJ1-1; v_gene: TRBV5-6; CDR3aa: CASSLAAVTEAFF; CDR3nt: TGTGCCAGCAGCTTGGCTGCCGTGACAGAAGCTTTCTTT
abundance: -; d_gene: -; j_gene: TRBJ2-2; v_gene: TRBV7-3; CDR3aa: CASSRDRTDTGELFF; CDR3nt: TGTGCCAGCAGCCGAGACCGGACGGACACCGGGGAGCTGTTTTTT
abundance: -; d_gene: TRBD1; j_gene: TRBJ1-6; v_gene: TRBV19; CDR3aa: CASSVSGGGSPLHF; CDR3nt: TGTGCCAGTAGTGTGTCAGGGGGTGGTTCACCCCTCCACTTT
abundance: few; d_gene: TRBD1; j_gene: TRBJ2-3; v_gene: TRBV28; CDR3aa: CASSLTGDRTDTQYF; CDR3nt: TGTGCCAGCAGTCTTACAGGGGATCGCACAGATACGCAGTATTTT
abundance: once; d_gene: -; j_gene: TRBJ1-1; v_gene: TRBV4-2; CDR3aa: CASSQDVGAGGTEAFF; CDR3nt: TGTGCCAGCAGCCAAGACGTTGGGGCAGGAGGCACTGAAGCTTTCTTT
abundance: -; d_gene: -; j_gene: TRBJ2-4; v_gene: TRBV5-6; CDR3aa: CASSFRDIDIQYF; CDR3nt: TGTGCCAGCAGCTTCCGGGACATAGACATTCAGTACTTC
abundance: -; d_gene: -; j_gene: TRBJ2-4; v_gene: TRBV5-1; CDR3aa: CASSPTLDKNIQYF; CDR3nt: TGCGCCAGCAGCCCAACCCTCGACAAAAACATTCAGTACTTC
abundance: -; d_gene: -; j_gene: TRBJ1-2; v_gene: TRBV6-5; CDR3aa: CASSPTRRAGGYTF; CDR3nt: TGTGCCAGCAGTCCCACCCGAAGAGCGGGGGGCTACACCTTC
abundance: -; d_gene: TRBD1; j_gene: TRBJ2-3; v_gene: TRBV28; CDR3aa: CASSPRTGADTQYF; CDR3nt: TGTGCCAGCAGTCCACGGACAGGGGCAGATACGCAGTATTTT
abundance: -; d_gene: -; j_gene: TRBJ1-4; v_gene: TRBV7-3; CDR3aa: CASSPDRNEKLFF; CDR3nt: TGTGCCAGCAGCCCCGACAGAAATGAAAAACTGTTTTTT
abundance: -; d_gene: TRBD1; j_gene: TRBJ1-4; v_gene: TRBV4-1; CDR3aa: CASSLSGTGAEKLFF; CDR3nt: TGCGCCAGCAGCCTTTCCGGGACAGGGGCTGAAAAACTGTTTTTT
abundance: -; d_gene: TRBD2; j_gene: TRBJ2-1; v_gene: TRBV6-1; CDR3aa: CASSTSGGNEQFF; CDR3nt: TGTGCCAGCTCCACTAGCGGGGGCAATGAGCAGTTCTTC
abundance: -; d_gene: -; j_gene: TRBJ2-5; v_gene: TRBV2; CDR3aa: CASSTQGRGETQYF; CDR3nt: TGTGCCAGCAGTACACAGGGAAGGGGAGAGACCCAGTACTTC
abundance: -; d_gene: TRBD2; j_gene: TRBJ2-7; v_gene: TRBV9; CDR3aa: CASSVGLAGVGEQYF; CDR3nt: TGTGCCAGCAGCGTAGGACTAGCGGGGGTGGGCGAGCAGTACTTC
abundance: -; d_gene: -; j_gene: TRBJ1-1; v_gene: TRBV7-8; CDR3aa: CASSPPASGTEAFF; CDR3nt: TGTGCCAGCAGCCCTCCCGCCTCGGGGACTGAAGCTTTCTTT
abundance: -; d_gene: -; j_gene: TRBJ1-5; v_gene: TRBV2; CDR3aa: CASSEALRNQPQHF; CDR3nt: TGTGCCAGCAGTGAAGCACTCCGCAATCAGCCCCAGCATTTT
abundance: -; d_gene: -; j_gene: TRBJ1-2; v_gene: TRBV7-8; CDR3aa: CASSSSRSDGYTF; CDR3nt: TGTGCCAGCAGCTCATCCCGGTCTGATGGCTACACCTTC
abundance: -; d_gene: -; j_gene: TRBJ2-5; v_gene: TRBV13; CDR3aa: CASSPLGRDETQYF; CDR3nt: TGTGCCAGCAGCCCCTTAGGAAGGGACGAGACCCAGTACTTC